The present TCR beta chain was sequenced within a study of naive and memory T cell subsets. Study-wide results and caveats: This RNA-based method may be sensitive to activation-related transcript changes.

Germline CDR1 DFQATT, CDR2 SNEGSKA (reference sequence). The CDR3 consists of 15 residues. V gave up 0 bases and J gave up 0 bases, with 12 bases separating them. In this sample, this clonotype turned up a few times. Its target is unknown. The library had UMIs added by 3' ligation of an oligonucleotide to TCR cDNA. Whole blood, roughly 2.5 ml, came from adult healthy volunteers. Amplification of ligated cDNA took four PCR rounds with SP2 and nested alpha and beta constant primers. Blood and skin TCR RNA was reverse transcribed with alpha and beta constant primers. TCRdb re-derived calls from the 5' RACE reads in MiXCR, one entry per CDR3 protein. The table includes tens of thousands of distinct CDR3 sequences, about 7.2% detected once.

The chain joins TRBV20-1 to TRBJ2-7, with a tentative D call TRBD1 (6 bases). The receptor comes from a male donor in good health. The chain's CDR3 is CSAREMAGVSYEQYF. DNA for the CDR3: TGCAGTGCTAGAGAGATGGCAGGGGTCTCCTACGAGCAGTACTTC.